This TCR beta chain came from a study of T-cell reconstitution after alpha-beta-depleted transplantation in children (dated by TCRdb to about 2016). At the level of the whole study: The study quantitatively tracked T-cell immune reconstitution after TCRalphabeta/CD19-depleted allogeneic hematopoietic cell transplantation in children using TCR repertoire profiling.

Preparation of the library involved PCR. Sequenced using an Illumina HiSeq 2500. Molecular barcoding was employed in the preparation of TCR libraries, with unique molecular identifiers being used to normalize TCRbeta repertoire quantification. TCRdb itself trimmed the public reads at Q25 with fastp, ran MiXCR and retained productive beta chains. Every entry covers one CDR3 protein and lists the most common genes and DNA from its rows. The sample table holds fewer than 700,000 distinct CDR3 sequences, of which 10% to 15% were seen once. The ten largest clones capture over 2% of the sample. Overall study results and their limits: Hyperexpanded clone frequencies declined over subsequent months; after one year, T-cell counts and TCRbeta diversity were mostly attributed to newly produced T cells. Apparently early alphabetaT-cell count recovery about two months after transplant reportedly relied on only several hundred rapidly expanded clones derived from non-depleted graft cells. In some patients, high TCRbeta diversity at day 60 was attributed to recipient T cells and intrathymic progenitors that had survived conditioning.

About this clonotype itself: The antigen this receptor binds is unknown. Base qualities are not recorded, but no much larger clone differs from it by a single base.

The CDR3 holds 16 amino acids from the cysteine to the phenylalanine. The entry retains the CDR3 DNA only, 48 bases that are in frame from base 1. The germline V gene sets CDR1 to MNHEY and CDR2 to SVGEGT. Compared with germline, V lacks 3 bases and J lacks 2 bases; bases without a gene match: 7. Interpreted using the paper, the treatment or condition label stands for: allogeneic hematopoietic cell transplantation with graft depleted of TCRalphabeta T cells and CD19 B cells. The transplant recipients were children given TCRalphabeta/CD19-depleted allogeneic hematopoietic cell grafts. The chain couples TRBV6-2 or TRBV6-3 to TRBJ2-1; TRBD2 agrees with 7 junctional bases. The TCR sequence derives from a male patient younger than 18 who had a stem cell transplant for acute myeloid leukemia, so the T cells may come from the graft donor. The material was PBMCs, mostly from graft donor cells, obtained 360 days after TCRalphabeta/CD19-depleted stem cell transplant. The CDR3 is CASSYKAGAPYNEQFF. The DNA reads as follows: TGTGCCAGCAGTTATAAGGCGGGAGCCCCCTACAATGAGCAGTTCTTC.